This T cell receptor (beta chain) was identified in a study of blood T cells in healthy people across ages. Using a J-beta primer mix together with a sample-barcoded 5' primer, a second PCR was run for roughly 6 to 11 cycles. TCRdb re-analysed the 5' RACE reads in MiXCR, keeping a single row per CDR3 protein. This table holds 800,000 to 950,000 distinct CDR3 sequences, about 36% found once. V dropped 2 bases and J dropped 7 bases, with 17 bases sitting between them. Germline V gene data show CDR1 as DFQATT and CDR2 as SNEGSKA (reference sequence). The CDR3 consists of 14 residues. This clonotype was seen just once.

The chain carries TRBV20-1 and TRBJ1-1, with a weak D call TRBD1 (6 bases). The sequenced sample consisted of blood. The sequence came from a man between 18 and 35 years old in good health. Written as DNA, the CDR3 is TGCAGTGCTAGACCCTACAGGAGAGGGGGTGAAGCTTTCTTT. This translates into CSARPYRRGGEAFF.